One and the same sample provided the 25 T cell receptor beta chains below, sequenced in a study of T-cell reconstitution after alpha-beta-depleted transplantation in children (dated by TCRdb to about 2016). To prepare the library, PCR was applied. Sequenced using an Illumina HiSeq 2500. Molecular barcoding was employed in the preparation of TCR libraries, with unique molecular identifiers being used to normalize TCRbeta repertoire quantification. TCRdb applied fastp at Q25 and MiXCR to the public reads, then kept only in-frame beta chains. Identical CDR3 protein sequences are pooled into one entry, listed with their most common genes and DNA. The sample table contains about 340,000 distinct CDR3 sequences; only one count was recorded for 15% to 20% of them. The ten largest clones take up approximately 44% of the sample. The sample's treatment or condition label, decoded: allogeneic hematopoietic cell transplantation with graft depleted of TCRalphabeta T cells and CD19 B cells.

The source was PBMCs, mostly from graft donor cells, collected 360 days after TCRalphabeta/CD19-depleted stem cell transplant. These TCRs come from a male patient between 2 and 15 years old who had a stem cell transplant for acute lymphoblastic leukemia, so the T cells may come from the graft donor.

This clonotype was recorded at least ten times. V usage is TRBV12-5 and J usage is TRBJ2-1; D is possibly TRBD1 (6 bases). The germline CDR1 and CDR2 sequences are LGHNT and FRNRAP. The CDR3 is 17 amino acids. V lost 1 base and J 10 bases, leaving 23 bases between the germline ends. The CDR3 region has the DNA TGTGCTAGTGGTTTGGCTAGATCAGGGGTTAGCGTAGGGGAGCAGTTCTTC. It yields the protein CASGLARSGVSVGEQFF.

In this sample, this clonotype turned up once. This rearrangement joins TRBV9 to TRBJ2-7, with a possible D match to TRBD2 (6 bases). Germline values: CDR1 SGDLS, CDR2 YYNGEE. The germline V and J ends were trimmed by 0 bases and 6 bases, with 13 bases remaining between them. The CDR3 has 14 residues. The CDR3 nucleotides are TGTGCCAGCAGCGTAGTGAACCAGGGAGGCGAGCAGTACTTC. The encoded protein is CASSVVNQGGEQYF.

In this sample, this clonotype turned up many times. This chain links TRBV11-2 with TRBJ2-1; possible D gene TRBD2, 5 bases. V shed 1 base and J shed 10 bases, with 14 bases lying between them. This CDR3 is 14 amino acids long. The germline V gene encodes CDR1 SGHAT and CDR2 FQNNGV. The CDR3 coding sequence is TGTGCCAGCAGCTTAGCGGGAATGTTCATCGAGCAGTTCTTC. It encodes CASSLAGMFIEQFF.

Only a few counts were recorded for this clonotype. This rearrangement joins TRBV5-1 to TRBJ2-3; D tentatively reads TRBD1 or TRBD2 (6 bases each). V lost 0 bases, J lost 5 bases, and 10 bases lay in between. Germline-derived CDR1 and CDR2 are SGHRS and YFSETQ. CDR3 length equals 14 residues. The CDR3 DNA follows: TGCGCCAGCAGCTTGGTCAGGGGAGGAGATACGCAGTATTTT. It translates to CASSLVRGGDTQYF. The full variable domain, rest sourced from reference TRBV5-1 and TRBJ2-3, is KAGVTQTPRYLIKTRGQQVTLSCSPISGHRSVSWYQQTPGQGLQFLFEYFSETQRNKGNFPGRFSGRQFSNSRSEMNVSTLELGDSALYLCASSLVRGGDTQYFGPGTRLTVL.

This clonotype was counted between two and nine times. This sequence joins TRBV12-3 or TRBV12-4 and TRBJ2-1, with D perhaps TRBD1 (6 bases). The CDR3 loop spans 17 amino acids. Trimming left V 0 bases short and J 0 bases short, with 12 bases between. DNA of the CDR3: TGTGCCAGCAGTTTAGCGGGACACTGGAGCTCCTACAATGAGCAGTTCTTC. It yields the protein CASSLAGHWSSYNEQFF.

This clonotype appeared a few times. The rearrangement links TRBV30 to TRBJ1-1; 7 bases are shared with TRBD1. The CDR3 is made up of 15 amino acids. The V gene's germline CDR1 is GTSNPN and CDR2 SVGIG (reference sequence). V gave up 0 bases and J gave up 1 base; unmatched junction bases: 5. The CDR3 nucleotides read TGTGCCTGGAGTGTACAAACAGGGGCGAACACTGAAGCTTTCTTT. This codes for CAWSVQTGANTEAFF.

The chain is built from TRBV13 and TRBJ2-5; D perhaps matches TRBD2 (5 bases). CDR1 and CDR2 (germline): PRHDT, FYEKMQ (reference sequence). With 2 bases removed from V and 1 base from J, the gap between germline ends came to 8 bases. CDR3 length: 14 amino acids. This chain's CDR3 is CASSLLLVQETQYF. The CDR3 bases are TGTGCCAGCAGCTTACTACTAGTCCAAGAGACCCAGTACTTC.

The V and J genes are TRBV4-2 and TRBJ2-1; a possible D gene is TRBD2 (6 bases). The CDR3 sequence is 14 residues long. Germline-derived CDR1 and CDR2 are LGHNA and YNFKEQ. The V end was cut by 2 bases, the J end by 7 bases, with 12 bases between. CDR3 sequence reads: CASSQTGSNNEQFF. The CDR3 region has the DNA TGTGCCAGCAGCCAAACCGGGAGTAATAATGAGCAGTTCTTC.

At least ten counts were recorded for this clonotype. J is TRBJ2-3 and V is TRBV28; D tentatively reads TRBD1 or TRBD2 (5 bases each). Germline loops: CDR1 MDHEN, CDR2 SYDVKM. The CDR3 has 15 amino acids. V was cut by 2 bases and J by 4 bases, with 13 bases left in between. CDR3 region: CASSLPWGSADTQYF. CDR3 nucleotides: TGTGCCAGCAGTTTACCTTGGGGGAGCGCAGATACGCAGTATTTT.

CDR3 loop: CASSLPPQIAGVYEQYF. CDR3 coding DNA: TGTGCCAGCAGTTTACCTCCCCAAATAGCAGGAGTCTACGAGCAGTACTTC. This chain joins TRBV28 and TRBJ2-7; D uncertain. The CDR3 is made up of 17 amino acids. Germline V gene lookup returns CDR1 MDHEN and CDR2 SYDVKM. Trimming pared 2 bases from V and 3 bases from J, leaving 20 bases between.

In its sample, this clonotype was seen a few times. CDR3 sequence reads: CASSHPGTGDYNEQFF. The CDR3 DNA reads as TGCGCCAGCAGCCATCCCGGGACAGGGGACTACAATGAGCAGTTCTTC. This chain uses TRBV4-1 with TRBJ2-1; the match to TRBD1 covers 10 bases. This CDR3 contains 16 residues. The ends lost 3 bases at V and 3 bases at J; junction bases unmatched: 5. The germline CDR1 and CDR2 sequences are MGHRA and YSYEKL.

The chain links TRBV15 to TRBJ1-4; 7 nucleotides match TRBD1. This CDR3 is built from 14 residues. CDR1 is LNHNV and CDR2 is YYDKDF in the germline V gene (reference sequence). V lost 5 bases to trimming and J lost 7 bases; unmatched junction nucleotides: 7. The CDR3 DNA follows: TGTGCCACCAGCTCGACAGGGTCAAGTGAAAAACTGTTTTTT. Translation gives CATSSTGSSEKLFF.

This clonotype came up a few times. The chain employs TRBV4-2 and TRBJ2-1; maybe TRBD2 (5 bases). Germline V lookup: CDR1 LGHNA, CDR2 YNFKEQ. V lost 0 bases, J lost 5 bases, and 11 bases lay in between. The CDR3 spans 15 residues. The CDR3, as DNA: TGTGCCAGCAGCCAAGAGTGGGAGTGGGACAATGAGCAGTTCTTC. Translated: CASSQEWEWDNEQFF.

V and J are TRBV5-1 and TRBJ2-1; D gene uncertain. This CDR3 is 14 amino acids long. The V gene's germline CDR1 is SGHRS and CDR2 YFSETQ. V was cut by 4 bases and J by 0 bases, with 8 bases left in between. The CDR3 region has the DNA TGCGCCAGCAGCGGGTGGGGCTCCTACAATGAGCAGTTCTTC. Translated, it gives CASSGWGSYNEQFF.

The table lists this clonotype with a few counts. The rearrangement joins TRBV7-3 to TRBJ2-1, with D unclear. The CDR3 contains 11 residues. V gave up 6 bases and J gave up 8 bases, with 8 bases separating them. Germline assignment: CDR1 SGHTA and CDR2 FQGTGA. DNA of the CDR3: TGTGCCAGCAGGTCACGCGATGAGCAGTTCTTC. It encodes CASRSRDEQFF.

The J gene is TRBJ2-1, the V gene TRBV4-1; a weak D match, TRBD2 (7 bases). V lost 3 bases to trimming and J lost 0 bases, with 21 bases between them. The CDR3 loop spans 19 amino acids. The V gene's germline CDR1 is MGHRA and CDR2 YSYEKL. CDR3 sequence reads: CASSHAARGGRSSYNEQFF. Written as DNA, the CDR3 is TGCGCCAGCAGCCATGCGGCGAGGGGGGGACGGAGCTCCTACAATGAGCAGTTCTTC.

The V call is TRBV4-1, the J call TRBJ2-5, with D tentatively TRBD1 (6 bases). Looked up from germline, CDR1 is MGHRA and CDR2 is YSYEKL. The CDR3 extends over 13 amino acids. Trimming shortened V by 3 bases and J by 5 bases, and 10 bases separated the two germline ends. CDR3 DNA: TGCGCCAGCAGCCATACAGGGTGGGAGACCCAGTACTTC. It codes for CASSHTGWETQYF.

For this clonotype: A read error may produce the germline difference seen at one junction end. The chain links TRBV12-3 or TRBV12-4 to TRBJ2-1; 12 nucleotides line up with TRBD1. The CDR3 spans 18 residues. In DNA form, the CDR3 reads TGTGCCAGCAGCCGTCTCCCTTGGGGACAGGGGGCCTACAATGGGCAGTTCTTC. Amino acids: CASSRLPWGQGAYNGQFF.

This chain uses TRBV7-9 with TRBJ1-1; D is ambiguous. CDR1 is SEHNR, CDR2 FQNEAQ, per germline (reference sequence). This CDR3 is 11 amino acids long. Trimming left V 11 bases short and J 3 bases short, with 10 bases between. CDR3 nucleotides: TGTGCCTGCCGCACGGACACTGAAGCTTTCTTT. It specifies CACRTDTEAFF.

This clonotype occurred a few times. CDR3 residues: CASSEFQGAYNEQFF. The CDR3 coding sequence is TGTGCCAGCAGTGAATTTCAGGGGGCGTACAATGAGCAGTTCTTC. The genes are TRBV2 and TRBJ2-1; 8 nucleotides match TRBD1. The V segment lost 2 bases and the J segment 4 bases; nucleotides outside the gene matches: 4. The CDR3 runs 15 residues. CDR1 and CDR2 from the germline V gene are SNHLY and FYNNEI. The whole variable domain, remainder taken from reference TRBV2 and TRBJ2-1, is EPEVTQTPSHQVTQMGQEVILRCVPISNHLYFYWYRQILGQKVEFLVSFYNNEISEKSEIFDDQFSVERPDGSNFTLKIRSTKLEDSAMYFCASSEFQGAYNEQFFGPGTRLTVL.

This clonotype occurred many times. This chain connects TRBV4-3 to TRBJ2-1; the D gene is possibly TRBD2 (5 bases). Germline-derived CDR1 and CDR2 are LGHNA and YSLEER. The CDR3 spans 16 residues. V was cut by 0 bases and J by 2 bases, with 11 bases left in between. The CDR3: CASSQEGALAYNEQFF. The CDR3 DNA reads as TGCGCCAGCAGCCAAGAAGGAGCACTAGCCTACAATGAGCAGTTCTTC.

The rearrangement joins TRBV28 to TRBJ1-1; D unclear. Trimming stripped 4 bases from V and 5 bases from J, with 14 bases between. The CDR3 is made up of 14 amino acids. Germline CDR1 and CDR2: MDHEN and SYDVKM. DNA for the CDR3: TGTGCCAGCAGTTCCCGCCCCGGGAGGACTGAAGCTTTCTTT. The encoded protein is CASSSRPGRTEAFF.

This clonotype was found a few times. The rearrangement links TRBV5-1 to TRBJ2-1, with a tentative D call TRBD2 (5 bases). This CDR3 spans 15 amino acids. V shed 4 bases and J shed 0 bases, with 11 bases lying between them. Germline values: CDR1 SGHRS, CDR2 YFSETQ. Written as DNA, the CDR3 is TGCGCCAGCAGCGGGGAGCGGAGCTCCTACAATGAGCAGTTCTTC. Protein sequence: CASSGERSSYNEQFF.

The chain uses TRBV19 and TRBJ2-2; 8 bases fit TRBD1. The junction had 9 bases not matched to a gene; V was cut back by 5 bases and J by 1 base. This CDR3 contains 17 residues. Germline V gene lookup returns CDR1 LNHDA and CDR2 SQIVND (reference sequence). CDR3: CASSYYQGAQNTGELFF. The CDR3 DNA reads as TGTGCCAGTAGTTACTACCAGGGGGCGCAGAACACCGGGGAGCTGTTTTTT. Looking up the rest from reference TRBV19 and TRBJ2-2 gives the full variable domain: DGGITQSPKYLFRKEGQNVTLSCEQNLNHDAMYWYRQDPGQGLRLIYYSQIVNDFQKGDIAEGYSVSREKKESFPLTVTSAQKNPTAFYLCASSYYQGAQNTGELFFGEGSRLTVL.

J is TRBJ1-4 and V is TRBV5-6; no clear D gene. CDR3 size: 14 residues. Germline V gives CDR1 SGHDT, CDR2 YYEEEE. V lost 2 bases to trimming and J lost 5 bases, with 10 bases between them. CDR3: CASSFLLRNEKLFF. The CDR3 DNA reads as TGTGCCAGCAGCTTCCTGCTCCGGAATGAAAAACTGTTTTTT.